Listed below are T cell receptor beta chains from one sample, sequenced in a study of blood T cell repertoires in COVID-19. TCRdb's copy holds only in-frame clones and misses some; the assay was immunoSEQ multiplex PCR. The table records 150,000 to 200,000 clones, more than 85% of them present only once. The sample consisted of peripheral blood. The receptors derive from a man between 65 and 80 years old with active or convalescent COVID-19. The CDR3 runs from the conserved cysteine through the conserved F or W. D genes are given only for firm matches. Clone size is shown for a subset of rows, as once, few, many or a class of expanded clone.

J: TRBJ2-1
D: NA
size: NA
V: TRBV21-1
CDR3: CASNNDSSYNEQFF
DNA: TGTGCCAGCAATAACGACAGCTCCTACAATGAGCAGTTCTTC

J: TRBJ2-7
D: NA
size: few
V: TRBV20-1
CDR3: CSARSGHEQYF
DNA: TGCAGTGCTAGGTCGGGTCACGAGCAGTACTTC

J: TRBJ1-4
D: TRBD1
size: NA
V: TRBV27
CDR3: CASSRKGAANEKLFF
DNA: TGTGCCAGCAGTCGAAAGGGGGCAGCTAATGAAAAACTGTTTTTT

J: TRBJ2-6
D: NA
size: NA
V: TRBV6-5
CDR3: CASSLWEAGANVLTF
DNA: TGTGCCAGCAGCCTGTGGGAGGCTGGGGCCAACGTCCTGACTTTC

J: TRBJ1-5
D: NA
size: NA
V: TRBV28
CDR3: CASLQGLSQPQHF
DNA: TGTGCCAGCTTACAGGGCCTAAGCCAGCCCCAGCATTTT

J: TRBJ1-1
D: NA
size: NA
V: TRBV19
CDR3: CASSKRPGLKNTEAFF
DNA: TGTGCCAGTAGTAAGCGTCCGGGACTTAAGAACACTGAAGCTTTCTTT

J: TRBJ2-7
D: NA
size: NA
V: TRBV5-4
CDR3: CASSPDGGGSSYEQYF
DNA: TGTGCCAGCAGCCCCGACGGAGGCGGATCCTCCTACGAGCAGTACTTC

J: TRBJ2-7
D: TRBD1
size: NA
V: TRBV24-1
CDR3: CATSEEGTGLDEQYF
DNA: TGTGCCACCAGTGAAGAAGGGACAGGGTTGGACGAGCAGTACTTC

J: TRBJ2-3
D: TRBD2
size: few
V: TRBV5-1
CDR3: CASSPWTSGGAKDTQYF
DNA: TGCGCCAGCAGCCCCTGGACTAGCGGGGGGGCAAAGGATACGCAGTATTTT

J: TRBJ1-2
D: NA
size: NA
V: TRBV18
CDR3: CASSPQEGVDYGYTF
DNA: TGTGCCAGCTCACCACAGGAAGGGGTGGACTATGGCTACACCTTC

J: TRBJ1-2
D: NA
size: NA
V: TRBV27
CDR3: CASSFDRSLSYGYTF
DNA: TGTGCCAGCAGTTTCGACAGGTCGTTGAGCTATGGCTACACCTTC

J: TRBJ2-3
D: NA
size: NA
V: TRBV20-1
CDR3: CSASSGSGTDTQYF
DNA: TGCAGTGCTAGTAGTGGGAGTGGAACAGATACGCAGTATTTT

J: TRBJ1-6
D: NA
size: NA
V: TRBV18
CDR3: CATMSGAVYSPLHF
DNA: TGTGCCACCATGTCAGGGGCGGTTTATTCACCCCTCCACTTT